The clone carrying this T cell receptor beta chain was seen a single time. The data were obtained in a study of blood T cell repertoires in COVID-19. Produced via immunoSEQ multiplex PCR; TCRdb's table is partial and in-frame only. Of under 70,000 clones detected, around four fifths appear once; the ten largest clones hold roughly a tenth. V was pared by 5 bases and J by 2 bases, with 20 bases between. This CDR3 spans 17 amino acids. Germline lookup yields CDR1 SGHTA and CDR2 FQGTGA. Sequences were obtained from peripheral blood. The receptor was derived from a human donor in a cohort sampled during active COVID-19. J is TRBJ2-3 and V is TRBV7-3; the D gene is possibly TRBD2 (6 bases). The CDR3 coding sequence is TGTGCCAGCAGCCCCTCGCTAGCTGCGGGGACCACAGATACGCAGTATTTT. This gives the protein CASSPSLAAGTTDTQYF.